The 26 T cell receptor beta chains reported below all come from one sample, sequenced in a study of T-cell reconstitution after alpha-beta-depleted transplantation in children. A TCRbeta library incorporating unique molecular identifiers was prepared. TCRdb recomputed calls from the PCR reads with MiXCR, one row per CDR3 protein. This table has hundreds of thousands of distinct CDR3 sequences, approximately 14% appearing once. Source: PBMCs, taken before TCRalphabeta/CD19-depleted stem cell transplant. Receptor source: a girl aged 2 to 9 with congenital amegakaryocytic thrombocytopenia, due to receive a stem cell transplant.

The CDR3 spells CASSLVIGTHEQFF. For the CDR3, the DNA is TGTGCCAGCAGCTTAGTTATTGGTACCCATGAGCAGTTCTTC. The V and J genes are TRBV7-9 and TRBJ2-1; unclear D gene. Trimming removed 1 base from V and 8 bases from J, with 12 bases in between. Germline loops: CDR1 SEHNR, CDR2 FQNEAQ (reference sequence). There are 14 residues in the CDR3.

The chain carries TRBV19 and TRBJ2-2; no reliable D call. Looked up from germline, CDR1 is LNHDA and CDR2 is SQIVND (reference sequence). The CDR3 covers 14 residues. V lost 5 bases and J 6 bases, leaving 13 bases between the germline ends. The CDR3 loop reads CASSLGPVAGELFF. The CDR3 coding sequence is TGTGCCAGTAGTCTAGGACCAGTCGCCGGGGAGCTGTTTTTT.

The V and J genes are TRBV6-2 or TRBV6-3 and TRBJ1-4, with TRBD1 matching over 7 bases. The V gene's germline CDR1 is MNHEY and CDR2 SVGEGT. The ends lost 6 bases at V and 2 bases at J; junction bases unmatched: 6. The CDR3 has 15 amino acids. In DNA form, the CDR3 reads TGTGCCAGCAGCGCAGACAGGGTGACTAATGAAAAACTGTTTTTT. It yields the protein CASSADRVTNEKLFF.

This clonotype was observed many times. The DNA of the CDR3 is TGCAGTGCTCGGGGCCAGGTTGGGGGAACGCAGTATTTT. It is translated as CSARGQVGGTQYF. The rearrangement uses TRBV20-1 and TRBJ2-3, with D possibly being TRBD1 or TRBD2 (5 bases each). The CDR3 covers 13 residues. The germline V and J ends were trimmed by 5 bases and 9 bases, with 18 bases remaining between them. Germline V gene sequence: CDR1 DFQATT, CDR2 SNEGSKA (reference sequence).

This clonotype was seen a handful of times. The J gene is TRBJ2-7, the V gene TRBV12-3 or TRBV12-4; D call uncertain. The V end was cut by 6 bases, the J end by 3 bases, with 18 bases between. This CDR3 is built from 15 residues. Written as DNA, the CDR3 is TGTGCCAGCAGCGGCTCAATCGCGGTATACTACGAGCAGTACTTC. It specifies CASSGSIAVYYEQYF.

Many counts were recorded for this clonotype. V is TRBV5-1 and J is TRBJ1-1; the D gene is possibly TRBD1 (5 bases). The CDR3 is 14 residues long. V lost 1 base and J 4 bases, leaving 11 bases between the germline ends. In germline, CDR1 is SGHRS, CDR2 YFSETQ. DNA of the CDR3: TGCGCCAGCAGCTTGCAGGGAGGGAGCACTGAAGCTTTCTTT. Protein sequence: CASSLQGGSTEAFF. Full variable domain (remainder filled in from reference TRBV5-1 and TRBJ1-1): KAGVTQTPRYLIKTRGQQVTLSCSPISGHRSVSWYQQTPGQGLQFLFEYFSETQRNKGNFPGRFSGRQFSNSRSEMNVSTLELGDSALYLCASSLQGGSTEAFFGQGTRLTVV.

This clonotype showed up many times. The rearrangement uses TRBV20-1 and TRBJ2-1; D not certain. The germline CDR1 and CDR2 sequences are DFQATT and SNEGSKA (reference sequence). V lost 3 bases and J lost 9, with 12 bases in between. The CDR3 sequence is 12 residues long. CDR3 sequence reads: CSASRQSTEQFF. The CDR3 DNA follows: TGCAGTGCTAGCAGGCAGAGCACTGAGCAGTTCTTC.

This clonotype came up a few times. The CDR3, as DNA: TGTGCCAGCAGCGGGAGGGACAGCGTTCGGGACGAGCAGTACTTC. This encodes CASSGRDSVRDEQYF. The V and J genes are TRBV7-8 and TRBJ2-7; D could derive from TRBD1 or TRBD2 (7 bases each). The germline CDR1 and CDR2 sequences are SGHVS and FQNEAQ. This CDR3 contains 15 residues. V was cut by 5 bases and J by 5 bases, with 19 bases left in between.

This clonotype occurred a few times. J is TRBJ2-7 and V is TRBV4-1; 7 nucleotides match TRBD2. CDR1 MGHRA and CDR2 YSYEKL come from the germline V gene. The CDR3 sequence is 18 residues long. Unmatched junction bases numbered 11, after V lost 0 bases and J lost 0 bases. The CDR3: CASSQDGSGRGSSYEQYF. In nucleotides, the CDR3 is TGCGCCAGCAGCCAAGATGGGTCTGGGCGGGGGAGCTCCTACGAGCAGTACTTC.

This clonotype has at least ten counts. This rearrangement joins TRBV12-3 or TRBV12-4 to TRBJ2-7; possibly TRBD1 for D (5 bases). The V and J ends lost 4 bases and 3 bases respectively, with 7 bases between them. The CDR3 is made up of 12 amino acids. The CDR3 DNA sequence: TGTGCCAGCAGTTGGACATTCTACGAGCAGTACTTC. The encoded protein is CASSWTFYEQYF.

This chain links TRBV12-3 or TRBV12-4 with TRBJ2-3; D call uncertain. This CDR3 comprises 14 residues. V was clipped by 3 bases and J by 2 bases, with 9 bases between them. The CDR3 loop is CASSLFADTDTQYF. Here the CDR3 DNA reads TGTGCCAGCAGTTTGTTTGCGGACACAGATACGCAGTATTTT.

This clonotype appeared many times. The chain combines TRBV20-1 with TRBJ2-4; D assignment may be TRBD1 or TRBD2 (6 bases each). Between the trimmed V and J ends, which lost 7 bases and 1 base, there was a span of 14 bases. Germline lookup yields CDR1 DFQATT and CDR2 SNEGSKA (reference sequence). This CDR3 has 14 amino acids. CDR3 DNA sequence: TGCAGTGTAACGGAGGGGGAGGCCAAAAACATTCAGTACTTC. Amino acid sequence: CSVTEGEAKNIQYF.

There are a few counts of this clonotype. This rearrangement joins TRBV20-1 to TRBJ2-7, with D unclear. With 0 bases removed from V and 1 base from J, the gap between germline ends came to 10 bases. Germline V gene data show CDR1 as DFQATT and CDR2 as SNEGSKA (reference sequence). This CDR3 region has 14 residues. In DNA, the CDR3 is TGCAGTGCTAGAGATGGGCCCCCGTCCTACGAGCAGTACTTC. Translating gives CSARDGPPSYEQYF.

A few counts support this clonotype. This chain uses TRBV20-1 with TRBJ2-7; D is uncertain. Per germline, CDR1 DFQATT and CDR2 SNEGSKA (reference sequence). The CDR3 extends over 12 amino acids. V lost 5 bases to trimming and J lost 7 bases, with 15 bases between them. The CDR3, as DNA: TGCAGTGCTGGTGGACGGAGCGTAGAGCAGTACTTC. Protein sequence: CSAGGRSVEQYF.

This clonotype was counted ten times or more. The chain combines TRBV25-1 with TRBJ1-2; D gene unclear. Germline assignment: CDR1 MGHDK and CDR2 SYGVNS. V was clipped by 3 bases and J by 6 bases, with 2 bases between them. The CDR3 has 10 amino acids. CDR3 protein: CASSENGYTF. The CDR3 region has the DNA TGTGCCAGCAGTGAGAATGGCTACACCTTC.

This clonotype was seen many times. The chain couples TRBV20-1 to TRBJ2-2, with D possibly TRBD2 on 5 matching bases. Germline V CDR1 and CDR2: DFQATT, SNEGSKA (reference sequence). The CDR3 loop spans 16 amino acids. Trimming took off 0 bases at V and 2 bases at J, with 13 bases between the two ends. The CDR3 nucleotides read TGCAGTGCTAGAGATCTGAGGAGCGGTAACACCGGGGAGCTGTTTTTT. Its protein product is CSARDLRSGNTGELFF.

At least ten counts were recorded for this clonotype. The chain recombines TRBV29-1 with TRBJ2-1; tentatively, D is TRBD1 or TRBD2 (5 bases each). Germline V gene lookup returns CDR1 SQVTM and CDR2 ANQGSEA. The length of the CDR3 is 13 residues. V shed 6 bases and J shed 1 base, with 10 bases lying between them. CDR3 DNA sequence: TGCAGCGTGGGACCCCTATCCTACAATGAGCAGTTCTTC. It specifies CSVGPLSYNEQFF.

CDR3 DNA sequence: TGTGCCAGCAGTCGGTCCCCGGCAGGAGAGTACCAAGAGACCCAGTACTTC. Translated, it gives CASSRSPAGEYQETQYF. The rearrangement joins TRBV28 to TRBJ2-5; D remains ambiguous. This CDR3 contains 17 residues. The V gene's germline CDR1 is MDHEN and CDR2 SYDVKM. Trimming stripped 5 bases from V and 0 bases from J, with 19 bases between.

V gene TRBV20-1 combines with J gene TRBJ1-1; 9 nucleotides line up with TRBD1. V dropped 6 bases and J dropped 4; count of bases not matched to a gene: 18. The CDR3 is 17 residues long. CDR1 is DFQATT, CDR2 SNEGSKA, per germline (reference sequence). The CDR3 coding sequence is TGCAGTGCGAAAACTGGGGGACAGGGTGCCTTTGGCACTGAAGCTTTCTTT. This sequence encodes CSAKTGGQGAFGTEAFF.

The rearrangement links TRBV7-9 to TRBJ1-5; 7 positions agree with TRBD1. The CDR3 totals 15 residues. CDR1 is SEHNR and CDR2 is FQNEAQ in the germline V gene (reference sequence). V trimming: 3 bases; J trimming: 5 bases; junction bases outside the gene matches: 7. The CDR3 here is CASSFSSGTDQPQHF. The CDR3 nucleotides read TGTGCCAGCAGCTTCTCGTCCGGGACAGATCAGCCCCAGCATTTT.

This clonotype occurred many times. The chain joins TRBV6-5 to TRBJ2-7; tentatively, D is TRBD1 (5 bases). CDR3 length equals 15 residues. V lost 6 bases and J lost 0, with 15 bases in between. Germline assignment: CDR1 MNHEY and CDR2 SVGAGI. CDR3 coding DNA: TGTGCCAGCAGCCGTACCCCAGGGATCTCCTACGAGCAGTACTTC. It specifies CASSRTPGISYEQYF.

CDR3 bases: TGTGCCAGCAGCAACAGGGGGACCTATGGCTACACCTTC. It is translated as CASSNRGTYGYTF. This rearrangement joins TRBV28 to TRBJ1-2; 8 positions agree with TRBD1. V was pared by 6 bases and J by 4 bases, with 4 bases of the junction left unmatched. CDR3 length equals 13 residues. The germline CDR1 and CDR2 sequences are MDHEN and SYDVKM.

This clonotype was detected many times. The chain joins TRBV5-1 to TRBJ1-1, with 7 bases that match TRBD1. The CDR3 is 15 amino acids. Germline CDR1 and CDR2: SGHRS and YFSETQ. The trim removed 2 bases at V and 0 bases at J, leaving 4 bases unmatched. The CDR3 loop reads CASSFTGTVNTEAFF. The CDR3, as DNA: TGCGCCAGCAGCTTCACCGGGACAGTGAACACTGAAGCTTTCTTT. Based on the CDR3 plus reference TRBV5-1 and TRBJ1-1, the full variable domain is KAGVTQTPRYLIKTRGQQVTLSCSPISGHRSVSWYQQTPGQGLQFLFEYFSETQRNKGNFPGRFSGRQFSNSRSEMNVSTLELGDSALYLCASSFTGTVNTEAFFGQGTRLTVV.

Worth noting for this clonotype: A much larger clone lies a single base off, so this may be a read error. The V gene is TRBV11-2, the J gene TRBJ2-3; weak D call: TRBD1 (6 bases). Germline-derived CDR1 and CDR2 are SGHAT and FQNNGV. The CDR3 loop spans 14 amino acids. V lost 1 base and J lost 6, with 11 bases in between. The CDR3 DNA reads TGTGCCAGCAGCTTAGGGGACCAGGGGGATACGCAGTATTTT. This sequence encodes CASSLGDQGDTQYF.

Comments on this clonotype: This may stem from a read error, because a much larger clone lies one nucleotide away. The chain employs TRBV5-1 and TRBJ2-7; 11 bases match TRBD2. The V gene's germline CDR1 is SGHRS and CDR2 YFSETQ. The J segment lost 9 bases and the V segment lost 4 bases, leaving 9 bases of the junction unmatched. The CDR3 consists of 14 residues. The CDR3 bases are TGCGCCAGCAGCCATGTACTAGCGGGAGACGTGCAGTACTTC. It is translated as CASSHVLAGDVQYF.

This clonotype was seen at least ten times. The CDR3 loop reads CSAQADFSNQPQHF. The CDR3 nucleotides are TGCAGTGCTCAGGCGGACTTTAGCAATCAGCCCCAGCATTTT. This chain uses TRBV20-1 with TRBJ1-5; no clear D. The CDR3 extends over 14 amino acids. The V end lost 5 bases, the J end lost 0 bases, and 11 bases lay between the germline ends. Per germline, CDR1 DFQATT and CDR2 SNEGSKA (reference sequence).